Reported below is one T cell receptor (beta chain). Looked up from germline, CDR1 is WSHSY and CDR2 is SAAADI. Trimming cost V 6 bases and J 3 bases, with 20 bases left between them. This CDR3 contains 17 residues. This sample was included in a study of tumor T cells in aggressive B-cell lymphoma. Clones were sequenced by immunoSEQ multiplex PCR, and TCRdb holds only the in-frame ones, with some missing. The sample holds about 11,000 clones, approximately 89% seen once. The specimen sequenced was tumor tissue. The receptor comes from an adult with diffuse large B cell lymphoma. The chain recombines TRBV10-2 with TRBJ1-4; possibly TRBD1 for D (5 bases). This chain's CDR3 is CASRADWGREANEKLFF. CDR3 coding DNA: TGCGCCAGCAGGGCCGATTGGGGGAGGGAGGCTAATGAAAAACTGTTTTTT.